Shown below are 28 T cell receptor beta chains from a single sample sequenced in a study of blood T cell repertoires in COVID-19. Generated by immunoSEQ multiplex PCR, the TCRdb table keeps only in-frame clones and is missing some. Among hundreds of thousands of clones listed, around nine tenths were seen once. The sequenced sample consisted of peripheral blood. Every receptor here comes from a woman in her forties or fifties with COVID-19, enrolled during active disease.

The V and J genes are TRBV12-3 or TRBV12-4 and TRBJ1-1; D not certain. Trimming removed 3 bases from V and 4 bases from J, with 9 bases in between. This CDR3 has 13 residues. CDR3 sequence (DNA): TGTGCCAGCAGTTTGTCGGACTTCACTGAAGCTTTCTTT. It yields the protein CASSLSDFTEAFF.

This chain joins TRBV29-1 and TRBJ1-1, with 9 bases aligning to TRBD1. This CDR3 has 14 residues. J gave up 4 bases and V 7 bases, and 10 bases lay outside the gene matches. Germline lookup yields CDR1 SQVTM and CDR2 ANQGSEA. The CDR3 sequence: CSGRERDRATEAFF. The DNA for the CDR3 is TGCAGCGGCCGGGAGAGGGACAGGGCCACTGAAGCTTTCTTT.

The chain is built from TRBV3-1 (or the pseudogene TRBV3-2) and TRBJ1-2, with 8 positions matching TRBD1. Germline V gives CDR1 LGHDT, CDR2 YNNKEL (reference sequence). This CDR3 is 15 amino acids long. The V segment lost 4 bases and the J segment 5 bases; nucleotides outside the gene matches: 9. In DNA form, the CDR3 reads TGTGCCAGCAGCCTTCGAACCGGGACAGGATATGGCTACACCTTC. Protein: CASSLRTGTGYGYTF.

The V call is TRBV7-8, the J call TRBJ1-2; D perhaps matches TRBD1 (6 bases). There are 17 residues in the CDR3. The V gene's germline CDR1 is SGHVS and CDR2 FQNEAQ. Trimming removed 5 bases from V and 0 bases from J, with 19 bases in between. CDR3 coding DNA: TGTGCCAGCAGCGCCGCAGACAGGAGGATATCTAACTATGGCTACACCTTC. It yields the protein CASSAADRRISNYGYTF.

This CDR3 reads CASSLGPGTNEKLFF. The DNA of the CDR3 is TGTGCCAGCAGCTTGGGCCCAGGCACTAATGAAAAACTGTTTTTT. The V call is TRBV5-6, the J call TRBJ1-4, with D unclear. V was trimmed by 0 bases and J by 2 bases, leaving 8 bases between them. The germline CDR1 and CDR2 sequences are SGHDT and YYEEEE. CDR3 length equals 15 residues.

This clone was counted between two and nine times. The J gene is TRBJ2-4, the V gene TRBV7-6; D may be TRBD1 (6 bases). Germline V gives CDR1 SGHVS, CDR2 FNYEAQ. This CDR3 region has 14 residues. The V end lost 4 bases, the J end lost 9 bases, and 16 bases lay between the germline ends. The CDR3 nucleotides read TGTGCCAGCAGCTCATCAGGGGTTGAGAGCATTCAGTACTTC. This gives the protein CASSSSGVESIQYF.

With respect to this clone: The same CDR3 also results from other DNA sequences found in this sample. The chain couples TRBV12-3 or TRBV12-4 to TRBJ1-1, with no clear D. V was cut by 5 bases and J by 7 bases, with 8 bases left in between. CDR3 length: 11 residues. CDR3 sequence (DNA): TGTGCCAGCAGTCTTGGACTTGAAGCTTTCTTT. This sequence encodes CASSLGLEAFF.

V and J are TRBV3-1 (or the pseudogene TRBV3-2) and TRBJ1-3; D is undetermined. V lost 1 base, J lost 4 bases, and 14 bases lay in between. The CDR3 has 16 residues. The germline V gene encodes CDR1 LGHDT and CDR2 YNNKEL (reference sequence). DNA of the CDR3: TGTGCCAGCAGCCAAGGGAGCGGGATGGGAGGAAACACCATATATTTT. This codes for CASSQGSGMGGNTIYF.

As for this clone: The junction shows a germline mismatch at one end, possibly a read error. This chain uses TRBV2 with TRBJ1-6; D gene uncertain. CDR1 is SNHLY and CDR2 is FYNNEI in the germline V gene. The CDR3 is 13 residues long. CDR3 in amino acids: CASSEASFSPLHF. The CDR3 DNA reads TGTGCCAGCAGCGAAGCCAGTTTTTCACCCCTCCACTTT.

The chain uses TRBV5-1 and TRBJ1-5, with a possible D match to TRBD1 (5 bases). Deletions cut 4 bases from V and 2 bases from J, with 16 bases between. The CDR3 runs to 16 residues. Germline CDR1 and CDR2: SGHRS and YFSETQ. CDR3 nucleotide sequence: TGCGCCAGCAGCCCGCGGGTCGGGGGGGGCAATCAGCCCCAGCATTTT. Translated: CASSPRVGGGNQPQHF.

V gene TRBV30 combines with J gene TRBJ2-7; TRBD1 agrees at 9 bases. Germline loops: CDR1 GTSNPN, CDR2 SVGIG (reference sequence). The CDR3 has 13 amino acids. Trimming cost V 0 bases and J 7 bases; bases outside gene matches: 4. CDR3 DNA sequence: TGTGCCTGGAGTGTACAGGGGGCGCGGGAGCAGTACTTC. It specifies CAWSVQGAREQYF.

This clone was counted once. The same CDR3 is also encoded by other DNA sequences in this sample. The gene calls are TRBV3-1 (or the pseudogene TRBV3-2) and TRBJ1-3, with D uncertain. Germline lookup yields CDR1 LGHDT and CDR2 YNNKEL (reference sequence). V gave up 1 base and J gave up 4 bases, with 2 bases separating them. This CDR3 has 12 amino acids. The CDR3 coding sequence is TGTGCCAGCAGCCAAGCAGGAAACACCATATATTTT. This gives the protein CASSQAGNTIYF.

CDR3: CAWSEGNQPQHF. DNA of the CDR3: TGTGCCTGGAGTGAGGGGAATCAGCCCCAGCATTTT. This chain joins TRBV30 and TRBJ1-5; weak D call: TRBD1 (5 bases). The V end lost 1 base, the J end lost 4 bases, and 5 bases lay between the germline ends. The length of the CDR3 is 12 residues. Germline V CDR1 and CDR2: GTSNPN, SVGIG (reference sequence).

The gene calls are TRBV11-2 and TRBJ1-4; 9 bases match TRBD1. The CDR3 totals 15 residues. Unmatched junction bases numbered 4, after V lost 5 bases and J lost 3 bases. Germline-derived CDR1 and CDR2 are SGHAT and FQNNGV. CDR3 sequence (DNA): TGTGCCAGCAGCGGGACAGGGTTGGCTAATGAAAAACTGTTTTTT. The encoded protein is CASSGTGLANEKLFF.

This chain uses TRBV6-5 with TRBJ2-4, with D unresolved. CDR1 is MNHEY and CDR2 is SVGAGI in the germline V gene. V lost 7 bases and J 9 bases, leaving 19 bases between the germline ends. The CDR3 is made up of 14 amino acids. CDR3 bases: TGTGCCAGCACCCAATTGACCCCCCCGGGCATTCAGTACTTC. Its translation is CASTQLTPPGIQYF.

The gene calls are TRBV19 and TRBJ1-2; D is ambiguous. Germline V gene sequence: CDR1 LNHDA, CDR2 SQIVND (reference sequence). This CDR3 contains 12 residues. V was shortened by 6 bases and J by 6 bases, with 11 bases between the two germline ends. The CDR3 loop reads CASRVGVHGYTF. CDR3 coding DNA: TGTGCCAGTAGAGTCGGGGTCCATGGCTACACCTTC.

The gene calls are TRBV12-1 and TRBJ2-3; TRBD2, as called in the table, went unchecked against the DNA. TRBV12-1 is recorded as a pseudogene. The CDR3 runs 16 residues. CDR3 loop: CASSFEGPRVTDTQYF. The CDR3 DNA follows: TGTGCCAGCAGCTTTGAAGGTCCGCGGGTCACAGATACGCAGTATTTT.

The chain is built from TRBV6-1 and TRBJ1-2; no clear D gene. Germline lookup yields CDR1 MNHNS and CDR2 SASEGT. This CDR3 is 15 amino acids long. The V gene lost 2 bases and the J gene lost 10 bases, with 20 bases spanning the gap. CDR3 protein: CASSELTGLGAPYTF. The CDR3 nucleotides are TGTGCCAGCAGTGAATTAACCGGGCTGGGAGCTCCCTACACCTTC.

The V call is TRBV19, the J call TRBJ2-3; tentative D call: TRBD2 (5 bases). The CDR3 runs to 15 residues. Germline lookup yields CDR1 LNHDA and CDR2 SQIVND (reference sequence). CDR3 protein: CASVATPRGKDTQYF. In DNA, the CDR3 is TGTGCTAGCGTGGCGACCCCTCGGGGAAAGGATACGCAGTATTTT.

The chain joins TRBV7-2 to TRBJ2-1; possibly TRBD1 for D (6 bases). The germline V and J ends were trimmed by 1 base and 2 bases, with 12 bases remaining between them. Germline CDR1 and CDR2: SGHTA and FQGNSA. The CDR3 sequence is 16 residues long. Written as DNA, the CDR3 is TGTGCCAGCAGCTTAGGGTCCCGGACAGCCTACAATGAGCAGTTCTTC. Translating gives CASSLGSRTAYNEQFF.

This chain links TRBV5-6 with TRBJ1-5; TRBD1 aligns across 9 bases. With 2 bases clipped from V and 4 bases from J, the junction kept 1 base outside the gene matches. This CDR3 comprises 14 residues. CDR1 is SGHDT, CDR2 YYEEEE, per germline. The CDR3 loop is CASSFGTGNQPQHF. The CDR3 DNA sequence: TGTGCCAGCAGCTTCGGGACAGGGAATCAGCCCCAGCATTTT.

This clone was seen only a few times. The chain carries TRBV2 and TRBJ1-2, with 11 bases that match TRBD1. There are 16 residues in the CDR3. Germline-derived CDR1 and CDR2 are SNHLY and FYNNEI. Trimming removed 7 bases from V and 4 bases from J; junction bases left unmatched: 11. The CDR3 reads CASTLRGQGASYGYTF. CDR3 nucleotides: TGTGCCAGCACCCTCCGAGGACAGGGGGCGAGCTATGGCTACACCTTC.

CDR3 in amino acids: CASSDLGQNGEKLFF. For the CDR3, the DNA is TGTGCCAGTAGTGACCTGGGACAGAACGGCGAAAAACTGTTTTTT. The chain is built from TRBV19 and TRBJ1-4; 7 bases agree with TRBD1. V was pared by 5 bases and J by 8 bases, with 11 bases of the junction left unmatched. The germline V gene encodes CDR1 LNHDA and CDR2 SQIVND (reference sequence). The CDR3 loop spans 15 amino acids.

The chain combines TRBV5-6 with TRBJ2-7; D is unclear. Germline lookup yields CDR1 SGHDT and CDR2 YYEEEE. Deletions cut 3 bases from V and 3 bases from J, with 7 bases between. This CDR3 has 12 amino acids. Written as DNA, the CDR3 is TGTGCCAGCAGCTCCCAGTACTACGAGCAGTACTTC. Protein product: CASSSQYYEQYF. The whole variable domain, remainder taken from reference TRBV5-6 and TRBJ2-7, is DAGVTQSPTHLIKTRGQQVTLRCSPKSGHDTVSWYQQALGQGPQFIFQYYEEEERQRGNFPDRFSGHQFPNYSSELNVNALLLGDSALYLCASSSQYYEQYFGPGTRLTVT.

The chain combines TRBV12-3 or TRBV12-4 with TRBJ1-1; the D gene is possibly TRBD1 (6 bases). This CDR3 is built from 12 residues. V lost 7 bases to trimming and J lost 7 bases, with 13 bases between them. Here the CDR3 reads CASTEQGFEAFF. CDR3 DNA: TGTGCCAGCACAGAACAGGGATTTGAAGCTTTCTTT.

This clone came up once. This rearrangement joins TRBV18 to TRBJ2-6, with TRBD2 identical over 8 bases. The germline V gene encodes CDR1 KGHSH and CDR2 LQKENI. The CDR3 length is 19 residues. V lost 0 bases and J lost 2; bases outside the gene matches: 9. The CDR3 is CASSPPDRGGLAGANVLTF. The CDR3 DNA reads TGTGCCAGCTCACCACCGGATCGGGGGGGGTTGGCTGGGGCCAACGTCCTGACTTTC.

Points on this clone: A much larger clone is a single base away; this may be a read error. V usage is TRBV7-8 and J usage is TRBJ1-1; 9 nucleotides align to TRBD1. CDR1 is SGHVS and CDR2 is FQNEAQ in the germline V gene. The CDR3 contains 13 residues. V dropped 8 bases and J dropped 3; count of bases not matched to a gene: 4. The CDR3 sequence: CASCWDRDTEAFF. DNA for the CDR3: TGTGCCAGCTGCTGGGACAGGGACACTGAAGCTTTCTTT.

Of note for this clone: Within the sample, other DNA sequences also encode this same CDR3. The V gene is TRBV27, the J gene TRBJ2-3; D perhaps matches TRBD1 (5 bases). V was pared by 3 bases and J by 0 bases, with 7 bases between. From germline, CDR1 is MNHEY and CDR2 SMNVEV (reference sequence). The CDR3 sequence is 14 residues long. Here the CDR3 DNA reads TGTGCCAGCAGTTTGGGGCAGAGCACAGATACGCAGTATTTT. It translates to CASSLGQSTDTQYF.